This T cell receptor beta chain was recorded in a study of control samples from healthy donors and cancer patients. Per the germline V gene, CDR1 is LGHDT and CDR2 is YNNKEL (reference sequence). This CDR3 is built from 15 residues. The V segment lost 2 bases and the J segment 5 bases; nucleotides outside the gene matches: 8. TCRdb's table, derived via immunoSEQ multiplex PCR, lists solely in-frame clones and lacks some. The sample contains 130,000 or so clones, about 88% of which appear only once. This chain connects TRBV3-1 (or the pseudogene TRBV3-2) to TRBJ2-7, with TRBD1 matching over 8 bases. What was sequenced was blood. The TCR comes from a man aged 50 to 60 in good health. The CDR3 loop is CASSQQDRAPHEQYF. For the CDR3, the DNA is TGTGCCAGCAGCCAACAGGACAGGGCCCCCCACGAGCAGTACTTC.